Below, 3 T cell receptor beta chains from the same sample are listed, as sequenced in a study of T-cell memory formation after mild COVID-19. TCRdb reprocessed the 5' RACE reads with MiXCR, giving one entry per CDR3 protein. Counted here are 85,000 to 120,000 distinct CDR3 sequences, about 18% occurring once; the ten biggest clones make up approximately 28%. Sequencing input: PBMCs or a T cell subset sorted from them (not recorded which). These TCRs come from an adult woman who had mild COVID-19 (a few samples of this study predate the infection). Cell type and time point are not known.

The rearrangement links TRBV9 to TRBJ1-1; TRBD1 matches 7 bases. Germline V gives CDR1 SGDLS, CDR2 YYNGEE. The CDR3 runs to 16 residues. The V gene end was trimmed by 5 bases and the J gene end by 1 base; junction bases not matched to a gene: 11. Here the CDR3 reads CASSINAGQRNTEAFF. The CDR3 DNA sequence: TGTGCCAGCAGTATTAACGCGGGACAGAGGAACACTGAAGCTTTCTTT.

This clonotype showed up just a few times. The chain uses TRBV4-2 and TRBJ1-1; D is undetermined. The ends were cut back, 0 bases at V and 0 bases at J, with 8 bases in the middle. The CDR3 sequence is 15 residues long. From germline, CDR1 is LGHNA and CDR2 YNFKEQ. The CDR3 reads CASSQEIGMNTEAFF. DNA for the CDR3: TGTGCCAGCAGCCAAGAGATTGGGATGAACACTGAAGCTTTCTTT.

This chain connects TRBV7-9 to TRBJ1-1, with D possibly TRBD1 on 5 matching bases. V was cut by 3 bases and J by 0 bases, with 8 bases left in between. Per the germline V gene, CDR1 is SEHNR and CDR2 is FQNEAQ (reference sequence). The CDR3 is 14 amino acids. The CDR3 loop reads CASSLTEMNTEAFF. The CDR3 nucleotides read TGTGCCAGCAGCTTGACAGAGATGAACACTGAAGCTTTCTTT.